This T cell receptor beta chain originates from a study of shared clonotypes between healthy human individuals. Authors' processing steps: With immunoSEQ giving junction-only sequences and no quality scores, filtering differed. TCRdb's copy holds only in-frame clones and misses some; the assay was immunoSEQ multiplex PCR. V, J and clone size were drawn from that table, and D and trimming were deduced from the DNA. The sample includes around 2.5 million clones, 80% to 95% of them seen just once. The CDR3 covers 14 residues. Germline lookup yields CDR1 SGHRS and CDR2 YFSETQ. V was pared by 4 bases and J by 2 bases, with 11 bases between.

The sequence was collected from a young man in good health. Some clones in this sample may be carry-over from other donors' samples. V usage is TRBV5-1 and J usage is TRBJ2-3; D is ambiguous. The sequenced material came from naive CD4+ T cells from PBMCs. Noted subset: CD45RA+ positively selected. In DNA, the CDR3 is TGCGCCAGCAGCCCCCCCCAATCCACAGATACGCAGTATTTT. Protein sequence: CASSPPQSTDTQYF.